Following are 29 T cell receptor beta chains from one sample sequenced in a study of cytomegalovirus exposure and HLA in healthy donors. PCR employed 60 Vbeta and 13 Jbeta primers. The assay was immunoSEQ multiplex PCR, and TCRdb's table has in-frame clones only and misses some. Here the sample table reports 200,000 or so clones. The sample comprised PBMCs. The receptor source for this set is a boy between 10 and 17 years old in good health and CMV-seronegative.

The V gene is TRBV6-5, the J gene TRBJ2-3; 8 bases are a match to TRBD1. V was pared by 6 bases and J by 2 bases, with 7 bases of the junction left unmatched. This CDR3 is built from 15 residues. Germline V lookup: CDR1 MNHEY, CDR2 SVGAGI. The CDR3 protein is CASSHPGQATDTQYF. For the CDR3, the DNA is TGTGCCAGCAGCCATCCGGGACAGGCCACAGATACGCAGTATTTT.

Remarks on this clone: The sample carries other DNA sequences with the same CDR3. CDR3 bases: TGTGCCAGCAGGGCCCCGCCACGCAAACCGCAGTATTTT. This translates into CASRAPPRKPQYF. This chain connects TRBV7-2 to TRBJ2-3; no clear D. CDR3 length equals 13 residues. Per germline, CDR1 SGHTA and CDR2 FQGNSA. The V end lost 6 bases, the J end lost 10 bases, and 17 bases lay between the germline ends. The full variable domain, rest sourced from reference TRBV7-2 and TRBJ2-3, is GAGVSQSPSNKVTEKGKDVELRCDPISGHTALYWYRQSLGQGLEFLIYFQGNSAPDKSGLPSDRFSAERTGGSVSTLTIQRTQQEDSAVYLCASRAPPRKPQYFGPGTRLTVL.

This rearrangement joins TRBV2 to TRBJ1-6, with D perhaps TRBD1 (5 bases). This CDR3 is 13 amino acids long. Germline V gene lookup returns CDR1 SNHLY and CDR2 FYNNEI. V lost 7 bases and J lost 10, with 14 bases in between. The CDR3 DNA sequence: TGTGCCAGCAAGGAGGGGTGGGAATCACCCCTCCACTTT. This codes for CASKEGWESPLHF.

CDR3 residues: CASSGSGGAFETQYF. In DNA form, the CDR3 reads TGTGCCAGCAGTGGTAGCGGGGGGGCCTTCGAGACCCAGTACTTC. The chain employs TRBV6-1 and TRBJ2-5; TRBD2 matches 11 bases. The CDR3 covers 15 residues. The V and J ends lost 4 bases and 5 bases, in that order; junction bases with no gene match: 6. From germline, CDR1 is MNHNS and CDR2 SASEGT.

The CDR3 region is CASSYQGGGYTF. The CDR3 DNA follows: TGTGCCAGCAGTTACCAGGGGGGTGGCTACACCTTC. The J gene is TRBJ1-2, the V gene TRBV28, with TRBD1 matching over 7 bases. Trimming at V came to 4 bases and at J to 7 bases, leaving 3 bases not matched to a gene. The CDR3 spans 12 residues. CDR1 MDHEN and CDR2 SYDVKM come from the germline V gene.

This chain links TRBV30 with TRBJ1-2; 9 bases are a match to TRBD1. Germline V gene lookup returns CDR1 GTSNPN and CDR2 SVGIG (reference sequence). This CDR3 is built from 16 residues. V was pared by 2 bases and J by 0 bases, with 7 bases of the junction left unmatched. The CDR3 nucleotides are TGTGCCTGGAGTTACGGACAGGGGTTAACTAACTATGGCTACACCTTC. Its protein is CAWSYGQGLTNYGYTF.

V usage is TRBV6-1 and J usage is TRBJ1-5; D uncertain. This CDR3 contains 13 residues. The V and J ends lost 6 bases and 1 base respectively, with 7 bases between them. In germline, CDR1 is MNHNS, CDR2 SASEGT. This CDR3 reads CASRAGSNQPQHF. The CDR3 nucleotides read TGTGCCAGCAGGGCGGGGAGCAATCAGCCCCAGCATTTT.

Comment on this clone: This sample includes further DNA sequences coding for the same CDR3. The chain is built from TRBV5-1 and TRBJ1-2; D is unclear. The CDR3 contains 12 residues. The V end was cut by 4 bases, the J end by 1 base, with 5 bases between. The germline V gene has CDR1 SGHRS and CDR2 YFSETQ. CDR3 amino acids: CASSRDNYGYTF. CDR3 in DNA: TGCGCCAGCAGCCGGGATAACTATGGCTACACCTTC.

As concerns this clone: The identical CDR3 is also encoded by other nucleotide sequences in the sample. The V and J genes are TRBV27 and TRBJ2-7, with D possibly TRBD1 on 5 matching bases. The length of the CDR3 is 13 residues. Trimming left V 6 bases short and J 3 bases short, with 12 bases between. The germline gives CDR1 MNHEY, CDR2 SMNVEV (reference sequence). CDR3 nucleotides: TGTGCCAGCAGCCCCAGGGTCCACTACGAGCAGTACTTC. This codes for CASSPRVHYEQYF.

V usage is TRBV2 and J usage is TRBJ2-2; D is perhaps TRBD2 (7 bases). V shed 2 bases and J shed 5 bases, with 21 bases lying between them. Germline CDR1 SNHLY, CDR2 FYNNEI. The CDR3 totals 18 residues. The CDR3 sequence: CASSEKDGGPGWTGELFF. The CDR3 DNA reads TGTGCCAGCAGTGAAAAGGACGGGGGGCCGGGTTGGACCGGGGAGCTGTTTTTT.

This chain uses TRBV4-3 with TRBJ2-7; 7 positions agree with TRBD1. This CDR3 region has 15 residues. V lost 2 bases and J lost 6; bases outside the gene matches: 10. Germline values: CDR1 LGHNA, CDR2 YSLEER. CDR3 protein: CASSQRQGVALEQYF. CDR3 sequence (DNA): TGCGCCAGCAGCCAAAGACAGGGTGTAGCGCTCGAGCAGTACTTC.

V is TRBV7-2 and J is TRBJ2-5; a possible D gene is TRBD2 (7 bases). The V end lost 1 base, the J end lost 2 bases, and 11 bases lay between the germline ends. The CDR3 sequence is 15 residues long. Germline assignment: CDR1 SGHTA and CDR2 FQGNSA. This CDR3 is CASSLVAGAQETQYF. CDR3 DNA: TGTGCCAGCAGCTTAGTTGCGGGGGCTCAAGAGACCCAGTACTTC. Full variable domain (rest looked up from reference TRBV7-2 and TRBJ2-5): GAGVSQSPSNKVTEKGKDVELRCDPISGHTALYWYRQSLGQGLEFLIYFQGNSAPDKSGLPSDRFSAERTGGSVSTLTIQRTQQEDSAVYLCASSLVAGAQETQYFGPGTRLLVL.

The chain links TRBV5-4 to TRBJ2-5, with 15 bases identical to TRBD2. The CDR3 length is 16 residues. V lost 0 bases, J lost 4 bases, and 1 base stayed unmatched. Germline V gene data show CDR1 as SGHNT and CDR2 as YYREEE (reference sequence). CDR3 loop: CASSLGTSGGGETQYF. DNA for the CDR3: TGTGCCAGCAGCTTGGGGACTAGCGGGGGGGGAGAGACCCAGTACTTC.

The chain couples TRBV4-1 to TRBJ1-4; D may be TRBD1 (5 bases). Deletions cut 0 bases from V and 7 bases from J, with 12 bases between. This CDR3 contains 15 residues. The germline V gene has CDR1 MGHRA and CDR2 YSYEKL. The CDR3 sequence: CASSQDRGVSEKLFF. The CDR3 region has the DNA TGCGCCAGCAGCCAAGATCGGGGGGTTTCTGAAAAACTGTTTTTT.

To note about this clone: The same CDR3 can be traced to other DNA sequences in this sample. The V call is TRBV29-1, the J call TRBJ2-7; 8 bases are a match to TRBD1. Germline V lookup: CDR1 SQVTM, CDR2 ANQGSEA. Germline trimming cut 2 bases from V and 1 base from J; bases unmatched to any gene: 4. There are 14 residues in the CDR3. The CDR3 sequence: CSVERQGASYEQYF. As DNA, the CDR3 is TGCAGCGTTGAAAGGCAGGGGGCTTCCTACGAGCAGTACTTC.

The chain is built from TRBV6-5 and TRBJ2-7; D is unresolved. CDR1 MNHEY and CDR2 SVGAGI come from the germline V gene. The germline V and J ends were trimmed by 5 bases and 6 bases, with 14 bases remaining between them. This CDR3 region has 13 residues. The DNA for the CDR3 is TGTGCCAGCAGTCGACTGCCCAGAGGCGAGCAGTACTTC. The encoded protein is CASSRLPRGEQYF.

As DNA, the CDR3 is TGTGCCAGCACCCCAGGAATCCCAGATACGCAGTATTTT. Translated: CASTPGIPDTQYF. The J gene is TRBJ2-3, the V gene TRBV6-5; D is unresolved. V shed 7 bases and J shed 4 bases, with 12 bases lying between them. The CDR3 is made up of 13 amino acids. Germline V gives CDR1 MNHEY, CDR2 SVGAGI.

This chain links TRBV28 with TRBJ2-1; D perhaps matches TRBD2 (5 bases). Trimming pared 3 bases from V and 8 bases from J, leaving 14 bases between. The CDR3 covers 14 residues. Germline assignment: CDR1 MDHEN and CDR2 SYDVKM. The CDR3 region is CASSFRNEGHEQFF. CDR3 in DNA: TGTGCCAGCAGTTTTCGAAACGAGGGCCATGAGCAGTTCTTC.

Concerning this clone itself: Within the sample, other DNA sequences also encode this same CDR3. This chain links TRBV30 with TRBJ2-1; D is perhaps TRBD2 (6 bases). The germline V gene has CDR1 GTSNPN and CDR2 SVGIG (reference sequence). The V gene lost 0 bases and the J gene lost 9 bases, with 6 bases spanning the gap. This CDR3 is built from 11 residues. DNA of the CDR3: TGTGCCTGGAGTGTGGGAGGTGAGCAGTTCTTC. It translates to CAWSVGGEQFF.

The DNA for the CDR3 is TGTGCCTGGAGTGGCAGACAGGGGACGTCGAACACTGAAGCTTTCTTT. It specifies CAWSGRQGTSNTEAFF. V usage is TRBV30 and J usage is TRBJ1-1, with 8 bases matching TRBD1. Germline V gene sequence: CDR1 GTSNPN, CDR2 SVGIG (reference sequence). The junction had 8 bases not matched to a gene; V was cut back by 1 base and J by 1 base. CDR3 length equals 16 residues.

The genes are TRBV27 and TRBJ1-2; 8 positions agree with TRBD1. V was clipped by 4 bases and J by 6 bases; unmatched bases: 7. The CDR3 is 14 amino acids. Germline V gene sequence: CDR1 MNHEY, CDR2 SMNVEV (reference sequence). The CDR3 sequence: CASSSRGLVDGYTF. The CDR3 DNA reads as TGTGCCAGCAGTTCCAGGGGGCTTGTCGATGGCTACACCTTC.

On this clone itself: Other nucleotide sequences in the sample specify the same CDR3. The V and J genes are TRBV10-1 and TRBJ2-7, with TRBD1 matching 9 bases. V lost 0 bases, J lost 9 bases, and 9 bases stayed unmatched. CDR1 is WNHNN and CDR2 is SYGVQD in the germline V gene (reference sequence). The CDR3 is 15 amino acids. CDR3 bases: TGCGCCAGCAGTGAGTCGCTAGGACAGGGGTTGGTGCAGTACTTC. It codes for CASSESLGQGLVQYF.

The chain links TRBV7-3 to TRBJ1-1; TRBD1 matches at 8 bases. This CDR3 contains 14 residues. Germline-derived CDR1 and CDR2 are SGHTA and FQGTGA. J lost 1 base, V lost 3 bases, and 1 base had no gene match. This CDR3 reads CASSLGQENTEAFF. The CDR3 nucleotides are TGTGCCAGCAGCTTGGGACAGGAGAACACTGAAGCTTTCTTT.

The chain is built from TRBV5-1 and TRBJ1-2, with 8 bases lining up with TRBD1. V lost 3 bases, J lost 6 bases, and 7 bases stayed unmatched. Germline V gives CDR1 SGHRS, CDR2 YFSETQ. The CDR3 has 14 amino acids. This CDR3 is CASSSGGTGDGYTF. The DNA of the CDR3 is TGCGCCAGCAGCTCGGGCGGGACAGGCGATGGCTACACCTTC. Together with reference TRBV5-1 and TRBJ1-2, the CDR3 gives the full variable domain: KAGVTQTPRYLIKTRGQQVTLSCSPISGHRSVSWYQQTPGQGLQFLFEYFSETQRNKGNFPGRFSGRQFSNSRSEMNVSTLELGDSALYLCASSSGGTGDGYTFGSGTRLTVV.

The chain employs TRBV28 and TRBJ2-1; D unclear. CDR1 and CDR2 from the germline V gene are MDHEN and SYDVKM. With 7 bases removed from V and 4 bases from J, the gap between germline ends came to 8 bases. This CDR3 contains 12 residues. CDR3 coding DNA: TGTGCCAGCACGGGTGTTTACAATGAGCAGTTCTTC. Translated: CASTGVYNEQFF. Together with reference TRBV28 and TRBJ2-1, the CDR3 gives the full variable domain: DVKVTQSSRYLVKRTGEKVFLECVQDMDHENMFWYRQDPGLGLRLIYFSYDVKMKEKGDIPEGYSVSREKKERFSLILESASTNQTSMYLCASTGVYNEQFFGPGTRLTVL.

The rearrangement uses TRBV4-2 and TRBJ1-1; D is ambiguous. The CDR3 is made up of 14 amino acids. Trimming cost V 5 bases and J 1 base, with 11 bases left between them. Germline loops: CDR1 LGHNA, CDR2 YNFKEQ. CDR3 loop: CASSTPYKNTEAFF. The CDR3 DNA reads TGTGCCAGCAGCACTCCCTATAAGAACACTGAAGCTTTCTTT.

The rearrangement links TRBV6-1 to TRBJ2-7, with a weak D call TRBD1 (5 bases). Looked up from germline, CDR1 is MNHNS and CDR2 is SASEGT. This CDR3 spans 13 amino acids. The V end was cut by 0 bases, the J end by 4 bases, with 7 bases between. This chain's CDR3 is CASSEAGPYEQYF. For the CDR3, the DNA is TGTGCCAGCAGTGAAGCGGGGCCTTACGAGCAGTACTTC.

V gene TRBV19 combines with J gene TRBJ2-7, with 11 nucleotides matching TRBD2. V was clipped by 1 base and J by 0 bases; unmatched bases: 5. CDR1 and CDR2 from the germline V gene are LNHDA and SQIVND (reference sequence). The CDR3 length is 17 residues. Written as DNA, the CDR3 is TGTGCCAGTAGTATAGCTAGCGGGGGGACTCGCTCCTACGAGCAGTACTTC. Its protein is CASSIASGGTRSYEQYF. Variable domain in full (rest from reference TRBV19 and TRBJ2-7): DGGITQSPKYLFRKEGQNVTLSCEQNLNHDAMYWYRQDPGQGLRLIYYSQIVNDFQKGDIAEGYSVSREKKESFPLTVTSAQKNPTAFYLCASSIASGGTRSYEQYFGPGTRLTVT.

This chain uses TRBV19 with TRBJ1-5; D unclear. Per germline, CDR1 LNHDA and CDR2 SQIVND (reference sequence). Deletions cut 6 bases from V and 1 base from J, with 19 bases between. CDR3 length equals 17 residues. CDR3 region: CASRYGLGFRSNQPQHF. CDR3 coding DNA: TGTGCCAGTAGATATGGGTTAGGATTCAGGAGCAATCAGCCCCAGCATTTT.